The sequence of this TCR beta chain was determined in a study of T-cell memory formation after mild COVID-19. Trimming took 8 bases from V and 3 from J, leaving 10 bases between them. The CDR3 is made up of 12 amino acids. Study results and caveats: Researchers report contracting CD4+ clones mostly in CM and EM, with CD8+ clones in EMRA. For second-wave clones that peaked at day 37, SARS-CoV-2 specificity went unverified. Some clones that responded turned up in pre-infection memory, which suggests that cross-reactive memory joined in.

This clonotype showed up just a few times. Its antigen is not identified. 5'RACE, which relied on constant-segment primers, yielded TCR alpha and TCR beta cDNA libraries carrying sample barcodes and UMIs. TCRdb re-analysed the 5' RACE reads in MiXCR, keeping a single row per CDR3 protein. The table includes 450,000 to 650,000 distinct CDR3 sequences, roughly 22% detected once. The receptor's source is an adult woman who had mild COVID-19 (a few samples of this study predate the infection). Cell type and time point are not known. The sample taken for sequencing was PBMCs or a T cell subset sorted from them (not recorded which). This chain connects TRBV12-3 or TRBV12-4 to TRBJ1-1; tentative D call: TRBD1 (5 bases). CDR3 sequence (DNA): TGTGCCAGCGCACAGGCCCACACTGAAGCTTTCTTT. It codes for CASAQAHTEAFF.